This record covers a single TCR beta chain. The source of the sample is a study of TIL therapy for anti-PD-1-resistant metastatic lung cancer. The libraries were made with immunoSEQ v3. Sequenced by immunoSEQ multiplex PCR; TCRdb stores in-frame clones only, minus some. The table records about 53,000 clones, more than 60% of them present only once. Time point reported: pre-treatment sample, taken before nivolumab and TIL therapy. The germline gives CDR1 MNHEY, CDR2 SMNVEV (reference sequence). The CDR3 is made up of 17 amino acids. Deletions cut 6 bases from V and 0 bases from J, with 17 bases between.

The receptor was derived from a person between 30 and 80 years old with non-small cell lung cancer. The starting material was blood, obtained at baseline. The chain links TRBV27 to TRBJ1-4; possibly TRBD1 for D (5 bases). The chain's CDR3 is CASSPPGPKTTNEKLFF. CDR3 nucleotides: TGTGCCAGCAGCCCACCGGGACCTAAGACAACTAATGAAAAACTGTTTTTT.